These T cell receptor beta chains were read from a single sample in a study of blood T cells in healthy people across ages. Each CDR3 protein is one row after TCRdb ran MiXCR on the 5' RACE reads. This sample has fewer than 2 million distinct CDR3 sequences, with more than 35% found just once. The source material was blood. The receptor source for this set is a human donor in good health. Each CDR3 is given with its conserved first and last residue. The order of the fields is clone size, D gene, J gene, V gene, CDR3 protein, CDR3 DNA. D genes are given only for firm matches. Clone size appears in some rows only: once, few, many, or a class for an expanded clone.

clone_size: -; d_call: -; j_call: TRBJ1-5; v_call: TRBV15; cdr3_aa: CATSRSLDQPQHF; cdr3_nt: TGTGCCACCAGCAGGTCTTTAGATCAGCCCCAGCATTTT
clone_size: -; d_call: -; j_call: TRBJ1-4; v_call: TRBV27; cdr3_aa: CASSNQGSEKLFF; cdr3_nt: TGTGCCAGCAGTAACCAGGGTTCCGAAAAACTGTTTTTT
clone_size: -; d_call: -; j_call: TRBJ2-3; v_call: TRBV11-2; cdr3_aa: CASIDTVGVDTQYF; cdr3_nt: TGTGCCAGCATCGACACCGTAGGGGTGGATACGCAGTATTTT
clone_size: few; d_call: -; j_call: TRBJ1-2; v_call: TRBV7-9; cdr3_aa: CARGNREKLKGYTF; cdr3_nt: TGTGCCAGGGGTAACCGGGAAAAATTGAAAGGCTACACCTTC
clone_size: -; d_call: -; j_call: TRBJ1-1; v_call: TRBV20-1; cdr3_aa: CSARATRIAEAFF; cdr3_nt: TGCAGTGCTAGAGCTACACGGATCGCTGAAGCTTTCTTT
clone_size: few; d_call: -; j_call: TRBJ2-3; v_call: TRBV7-7; cdr3_aa: CASSSHGGLDTQYF; cdr3_nt: TGTGCCAGCAGCTCTCACGGGGGTTTGGATACGCAGTATTTT
clone_size: -; d_call: TRBD1; j_call: TRBJ2-1; v_call: TRBV5-1; cdr3_aa: CASSPGQGYDVEQFF; cdr3_nt: TGCGCCAGCAGCCCGGGACAGGGATATGATGTTGAGCAGTTCTTC
clone_size: -; d_call: TRBD2; j_call: TRBJ2-1; v_call: TRBV4-2; cdr3_aa: CASSQSLAAHNEQFF; cdr3_nt: TGTGCCAGCAGCCAAAGCCTAGCGGCACACAATGAGCAGTTCTTC
clone_size: few; d_call: -; j_call: TRBJ1-2; v_call: TRBV20-1; cdr3_aa: CSAPRQGSYGYTF; cdr3_nt: TGCAGTGCTCCCAGGCAGGGAAGCTATGGCTACACCTTC
clone_size: -; d_call: TRBD2; j_call: TRBJ2-3; v_call: TRBV10-3; cdr3_aa: CAISARDRGGTDTQYF; cdr3_nt: TGTGCCATCAGTGCTCGGGATCGGGGGGGGACAGATACGCAGTATTTT
clone_size: -; d_call: -; j_call: TRBJ1-4; v_call: TRBV4-3; cdr3_aa: CASSQDQGINEKLFF; cdr3_nt: TGCGCCAGCAGCCAAGATCAGGGGATTAATGAAAAACTGTTTTTT
clone_size: few; d_call: -; j_call: TRBJ2-1; v_call: TRBV9; cdr3_aa: CASSAPAGQNYNEQFF; cdr3_nt: TGTGCCAGCAGCGCGCCGGCGGGACAGAACTACAATGAGCAGTTCTTC
clone_size: -; d_call: -; j_call: TRBJ1-2; v_call: TRBV7-2; cdr3_aa: CASSLVADLYGYTF; cdr3_nt: TGTGCCAGCAGCTTAGTGGCAGACCTCTATGGCTACACCTTC
clone_size: many; d_call: -; j_call: TRBJ2-5; v_call: TRBV12-3/TRBV12-4; cdr3_aa: CASSPAGVLRETQYF; cdr3_nt: TGTGCCAGCAGCCCAGCCGGGGTCCTGCGAGAGACCCAGTACTTC
clone_size: few; d_call: -; j_call: TRBJ2-1; v_call: TRBV4-3; cdr3_aa: CASSQVALSNEQFF; cdr3_nt: TGCGCCAGCAGCCAAGTCGCCCTCAGCAATGAGCAGTTCTTC
clone_size: -; d_call: -; j_call: TRBJ2-1; v_call: TRBV24-1; cdr3_aa: CATSDPITGVSSYNEQFF; cdr3_nt: TGTGCCACCAGTGATCCCATTACGGGGGTGAGCTCCTACAATGAGCAGTTCTTC
clone_size: -; d_call: -; j_call: TRBJ2-7; v_call: TRBV5-1; cdr3_aa: CASNPPGAPYEQYF; cdr3_nt: TGCGCCAGCAACCCCCCGGGGGCACCGTACGAGCAGTACTTC
clone_size: -; d_call: TRBD2; j_call: TRBJ2-2; v_call: TRBV9; cdr3_aa: CASWRGAEAGELFF; cdr3_nt: TGTGCCTCCTGGCGGGGGGCGGAGGCCGGGGAGCTGTTTTTT
clone_size: few; d_call: -; j_call: TRBJ1-2; v_call: TRBV4-3; cdr3_aa: CASSQDGTGSAFGYTF; cdr3_nt: TGCGCCAGCAGCCAAGATGGCACAGGATCGGCCTTTGGCTACACCTTC
clone_size: -; d_call: -; j_call: TRBJ2-7; v_call: TRBV5-4; cdr3_aa: CASSQNSLPPYEQYF; cdr3_nt: TGTGCCAGCAGCCAGAACAGCTTACCTCCCTACGAGCAGTACTTC
clone_size: -; d_call: -; j_call: TRBJ2-1; v_call: TRBV20-1; cdr3_aa: CSVRRREQFF; cdr3_nt: TGCAGTGTCAGGCGCCGAGAGCAGTTCTTC
clone_size: -; d_call: -; j_call: TRBJ2-5; v_call: TRBV13; cdr3_aa: CASSPPLSQETQYF; cdr3_nt: TGTGCCAGCAGCCCCCCCTTGTCTCAAGAGACCCAGTACTTC
clone_size: many; d_call: TRBD1; j_call: TRBJ1-2; v_call: TRBV5-1; cdr3_aa: CASSLKGADYGYTF; cdr3_nt: TGCGCCAGCAGCTTGAAGGGGGCGGACTATGGCTACACCTTC
clone_size: few; d_call: TRBD2; j_call: TRBJ2-5; v_call: TRBV4-2; cdr3_aa: CASSPRISGGAFETQYF; cdr3_nt: TGTGCCAGCAGCCCACGGATTAGCGGGGGGGCATTTGAGACCCAGTACTTC
clone_size: -; d_call: -; j_call: TRBJ1-1; v_call: TRBV12-3/TRBV12-4; cdr3_aa: CASSLGPGLEAFF; cdr3_nt: TGTGCCAGCAGTTTAGGCCCTGGCCTTGAAGCTTTCTTT
clone_size: once; d_call: -; j_call: TRBJ1-2; v_call: TRBV6-6; cdr3_aa: CASSYSSTGGGYTF; cdr3_nt: TGTGCCAGCAGTTACTCGTCGACAGGAGGAGGCTACACCTTC
clone_size: few; d_call: TRBD1; j_call: TRBJ1-6; v_call: TRBV4-3; cdr3_aa: CASSLIGDPGQGSFPLHF; cdr3_nt: TGCGCCAGCAGCCTGATTGGGGACCCGGGACAGGGATCGTTTCCCCTCCACTTT
clone_size: -; d_call: TRBD2; j_call: TRBJ2-1; v_call: TRBV12-3/TRBV12-4; cdr3_aa: CASRRLAGALVSYNEQFF; cdr3_nt: TGTGCCAGCAGACGACTAGCGGGGGCCCTCGTCTCCTACAATGAGCAGTTCTTC
clone_size: -; d_call: -; j_call: TRBJ2-1; v_call: TRBV11-3; cdr3_aa: CASSRTHNEQFF; cdr3_nt: TGTGCCAGCAGCCGAACTCACAATGAGCAGTTCTTC
clone_size: -; d_call: TRBD1; j_call: TRBJ1-2; v_call: TRBV2; cdr3_aa: CASSRAQGVAYGYTF; cdr3_nt: TGTGCCAGCAGTAGGGCTCAGGGGGTGGCCTATGGCTACACCTTC
clone_size: -; d_call: TRBD2; j_call: TRBJ2-1; v_call: TRBV15; cdr3_aa: CATSRDLGLAGGPGGYNEQFF; cdr3_nt: TGTGCCACCAGCAGAGATTTGGGACTAGCGGGGGGGCCTGGGGGATACAATGAGCAGTTCTTC
clone_size: few; d_call: TRBD2; j_call: TRBJ2-5; v_call: TRBV15; cdr3_aa: CATSREMSLAGGGSIETQYF; cdr3_nt: TGTGCCACCAGCAGAGAAATGTCACTAGCGGGGGGCGGATCTATAGAGACCCAGTACTTC
clone_size: -; d_call: -; j_call: TRBJ2-3; v_call: TRBV4-1; cdr3_aa: CASSQDPPDGNTDTQYF; cdr3_nt: TGCGCCAGCAGCCAAGATCCTCCGGACGGCAACACAGATACGCAGTATTTT
clone_size: -; d_call: -; j_call: TRBJ2-3; v_call: TRBV20-1; cdr3_aa: CSAPLGEMGYF; cdr3_nt: TGCAGTGCCCCCTTGGGGGAAATGGGGTATTTT
clone_size: few; d_call: -; j_call: TRBJ2-3; v_call: TRBV7-2; cdr3_aa: CASSLVHLDTQYF; cdr3_nt: TGTGCCAGCAGCTTAGTGCACTTAGATACGCAGTATTTT
clone_size: -; d_call: -; j_call: TRBJ2-3; v_call: TRBV20-1; cdr3_aa: CSARFKNTDTQYF; cdr3_nt: TGCAGTGCTAGATTCAAGAACACAGATACGCAGTATTTT
clone_size: -; d_call: TRBD2; j_call: TRBJ2-7; v_call: TRBV27; cdr3_aa: CASSFLSGGSSYEQYF; cdr3_nt: TGTGCCAGCAGTTTTCTCAGCGGGGGGAGCTCCTACGAGCAGTACTTC
clone_size: many; d_call: -; j_call: TRBJ2-3; v_call: TRBV20-1; cdr3_aa: CSARDGSDLTDTQYF; cdr3_nt: TGCAGTGCTAGAGATGGGAGCGACCTAACAGATACGCAGTATTTT
clone_size: -; d_call: -; j_call: TRBJ2-5; v_call: TRBV14; cdr3_aa: CASSQDSQGFTETQYF; cdr3_nt: TGTGCCAGCAGCCAAGACAGTCAAGGGTTTACGGAGACCCAGTACTTC
clone_size: -; d_call: -; j_call: TRBJ2-6; v_call: TRBV7-2; cdr3_aa: CASSAPSSGANVLTF; cdr3_nt: TGTGCCAGCAGCGCTCCCAGCTCTGGGGCCAACGTCCTGACTTTC
clone_size: -; d_call: -; j_call: TRBJ2-3; v_call: TRBV4-2; cdr3_aa: CASSQETCVEGADTQYF; cdr3_nt: TGTGCCAGCAGCCAAGAGACTTGCGTGGAGGGGGCGGATACGCAGTATTTT
clone_size: -; d_call: TRBD1; j_call: TRBJ1-1; v_call: TRBV20-1; cdr3_aa: CSARPRTGVTEAFF; cdr3_nt: TGCAGTGCTAGACCACGGACAGGGGTAACTGAAGCTTTCTTT
clone_size: many; d_call: -; j_call: TRBJ1-5; v_call: TRBV29-1; cdr3_aa: CSVGNSNQPQHF; cdr3_nt: TGCAGCGTTGGGAATAGCAATCAGCCCCAGCATTTT
clone_size: few; d_call: -; j_call: TRBJ2-7; v_call: TRBV10-3; cdr3_aa: CAISDPQHSYEQYF; cdr3_nt: TGTGCCATCAGTGACCCCCAACACTCCTACGAGCAGTACTTC
clone_size: many; d_call: -; j_call: TRBJ1-1; v_call: TRBV6-5; cdr3_aa: CASSPLGGAGGTEAFF; cdr3_nt: TGTGCCAGCAGTCCCCTGGGGGGCGCGGGTGGCACTGAAGCTTTCTTT
clone_size: -; d_call: TRBD2; j_call: TRBJ2-1; v_call: TRBV20-1; cdr3_aa: CSAEGRGANEQFF; cdr3_nt: TGCAGTGCCGAGGGGCGGGGGGCGAATGAGCAGTTCTTC
clone_size: -; d_call: -; j_call: TRBJ1-6; v_call: TRBV3-1; cdr3_aa: CASSQSRAYSPLHF; cdr3_nt: TGTGCCAGCAGCCAATCCCGGGCTTATTCACCCCTCCACTTT
clone_size: few; d_call: -; j_call: TRBJ2-7; v_call: TRBV19; cdr3_aa: CASSVLLLYEQYF; cdr3_nt: TGTGCCAGTTCCGTGTTACTCCTCTACGAGCAGTACTTC
clone_size: -; d_call: -; j_call: TRBJ1-6; v_call: TRBV9; cdr3_aa: CASSVSQGRSYNSPLHF; cdr3_nt: TGTGCCAGCAGCGTAAGTCAGGGGCGCTCCTATAATTCACCCCTCCACTTT
clone_size: -; d_call: -; j_call: TRBJ1-5; v_call: TRBV6-1; cdr3_aa: CASSEVGRGNQPQHF; cdr3_nt: TGTGCCAGCAGTGAAGTCGGCAGGGGCAATCAGCCCCAGCATTTT
clone_size: -; d_call: TRBD2; j_call: TRBJ2-1; v_call: TRBV2; cdr3_aa: CASSEDSGGNNEQFF; cdr3_nt: TGTGCCAGCAGTGAGGATAGCGGGGGTAACAATGAGCAGTTCTTC
clone_size: -; d_call: -; j_call: TRBJ2-3; v_call: TRBV7-2; cdr3_aa: CASSFLPRGQGPADTQYF; cdr3_nt: TGTGCCAGCAGCTTCCTACCCCGTGGGCAGGGGCCCGCGGATACGCAGTATTTT